This TCR beta chain is drawn from a study of cytomegalovirus exposure and HLA in healthy donors. V lost 4 bases to trimming and J lost 4 bases, with 17 bases between them. Germline values: CDR1 SGDLS, CDR2 YYNGEE. The CDR3 totals 16 residues. Concerning this clone itself: The antigen remains unidentified.

Study outcomes and limitations: Reports state that TCR beta sequences accurately predicted most subjects' HLA-A and HLA-B alleles. After further analysis at a later stage, 16,951 TCR beta sequences were associated with HLA alleles at 0.05 false discovery rate. While the bulk of TCR sequences proved rare, some public TCRs turned up in many donors.

Researchers ran the PCR with 60 Vbeta and 13 Jbeta primers. Sequencing used immunoSEQ multiplex PCR; TCRdb keeps in-frame clones, though not all of them. The sample contains around 130,000 clones, about 80% of which appear only once. This chain uses TRBV9 with TRBJ2-2; TRBD2 might be the D (5 bases). The clonotype originates from a woman between 35 and 50 years old in good health and CMV-seronegative. The sequencing input was PBMCs. CDR3 DNA: TGTGCCAGCAGCCATACCGGGGTAGCACCCACCGGGGAGCTGTTTTTT. Translated: CASSHTGVAPTGELFF.